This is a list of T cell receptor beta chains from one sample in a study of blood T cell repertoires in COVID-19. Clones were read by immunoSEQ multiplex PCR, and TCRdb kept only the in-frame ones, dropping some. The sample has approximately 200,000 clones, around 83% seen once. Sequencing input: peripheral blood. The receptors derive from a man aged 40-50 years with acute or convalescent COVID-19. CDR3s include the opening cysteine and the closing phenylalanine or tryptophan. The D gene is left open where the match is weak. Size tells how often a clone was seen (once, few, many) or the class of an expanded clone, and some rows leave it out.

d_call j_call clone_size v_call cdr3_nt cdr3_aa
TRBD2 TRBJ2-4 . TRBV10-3 TGTGCCGGGAGGGCAATAGCCAAAAACATTCAGTACTTC CAGRAIAKNIQYF
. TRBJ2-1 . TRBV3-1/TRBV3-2 TGTGCCAGCAGCCAAGATTGGGGGGGCGCGAAAAATGAGCAGTTCTTC CASSQDWGGAKNEQFF
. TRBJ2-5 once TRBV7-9 TGTGCCAGCAGCCCGACCCGGGGGACCCAGTACTTC CASSPTRGTQYF
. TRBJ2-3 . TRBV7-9 TGTGCCAGCAGTTCTCTGGCGGGAGATACGCAGTATTTT CASSSLAGDTQYF
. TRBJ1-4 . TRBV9 TGTGCCAGCAGCGTACTACAGGATAATGAAAAACTGTTTTTT CASSVLQDNEKLFF
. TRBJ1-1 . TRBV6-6 TGTGCCAGCAACCTAGCAGCGGAAGCTTTCTTT CASNLAAEAFF
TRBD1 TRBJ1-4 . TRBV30 TGTGCCTGGAGCGTACAGGGGTATTCACTGTTTTTT CAWSVQGYSLFF
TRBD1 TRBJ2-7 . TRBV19 TGTGCCAGTAGAGGGACAGGCTCCCCCTACGAGCAGTACTTC CASRGTGSPYEQYF
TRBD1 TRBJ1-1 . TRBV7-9 TGTGCCAGCAGCTTAGAGGGGGCGGTGGCCACTGAAGCTTTCTTT CASSLEGAVATEAFF
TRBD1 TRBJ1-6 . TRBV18 TGTGCCAGCTCACCACAGTTGACAGGGGATTCACCCCTCCACTTT CASSPQLTGDSPLHF